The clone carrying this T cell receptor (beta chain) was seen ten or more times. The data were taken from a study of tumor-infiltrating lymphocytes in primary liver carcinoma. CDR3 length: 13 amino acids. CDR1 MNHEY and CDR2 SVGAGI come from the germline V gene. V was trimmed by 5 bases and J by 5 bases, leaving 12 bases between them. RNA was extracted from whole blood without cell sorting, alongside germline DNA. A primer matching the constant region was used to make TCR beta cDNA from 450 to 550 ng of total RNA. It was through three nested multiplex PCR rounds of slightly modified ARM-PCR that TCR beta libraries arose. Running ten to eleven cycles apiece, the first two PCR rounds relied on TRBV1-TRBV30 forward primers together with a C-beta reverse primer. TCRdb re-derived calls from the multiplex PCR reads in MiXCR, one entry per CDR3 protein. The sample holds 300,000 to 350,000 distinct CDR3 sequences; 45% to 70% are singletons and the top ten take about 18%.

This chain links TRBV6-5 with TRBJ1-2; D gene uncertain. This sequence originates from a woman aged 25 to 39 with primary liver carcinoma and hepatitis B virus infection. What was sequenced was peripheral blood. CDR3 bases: TGTGCCAGCAGTCACGAAGTCACTTATGGCTACACCTTC. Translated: CASSHEVTYGYTF.